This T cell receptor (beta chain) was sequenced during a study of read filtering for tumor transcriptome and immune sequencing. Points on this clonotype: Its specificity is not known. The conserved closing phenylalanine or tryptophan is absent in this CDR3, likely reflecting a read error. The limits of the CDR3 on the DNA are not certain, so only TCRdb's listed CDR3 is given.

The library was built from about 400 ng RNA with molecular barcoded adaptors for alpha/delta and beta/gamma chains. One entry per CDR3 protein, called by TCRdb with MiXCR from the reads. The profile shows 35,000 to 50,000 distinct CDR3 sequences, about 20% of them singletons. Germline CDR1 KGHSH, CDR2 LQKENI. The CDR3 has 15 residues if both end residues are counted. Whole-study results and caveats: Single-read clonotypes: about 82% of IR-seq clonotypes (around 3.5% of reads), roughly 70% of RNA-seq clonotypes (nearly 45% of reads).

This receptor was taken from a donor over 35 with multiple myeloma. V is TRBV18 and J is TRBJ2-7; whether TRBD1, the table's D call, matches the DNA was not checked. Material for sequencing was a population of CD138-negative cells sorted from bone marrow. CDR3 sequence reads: CASSLTGTGAYEQHL.